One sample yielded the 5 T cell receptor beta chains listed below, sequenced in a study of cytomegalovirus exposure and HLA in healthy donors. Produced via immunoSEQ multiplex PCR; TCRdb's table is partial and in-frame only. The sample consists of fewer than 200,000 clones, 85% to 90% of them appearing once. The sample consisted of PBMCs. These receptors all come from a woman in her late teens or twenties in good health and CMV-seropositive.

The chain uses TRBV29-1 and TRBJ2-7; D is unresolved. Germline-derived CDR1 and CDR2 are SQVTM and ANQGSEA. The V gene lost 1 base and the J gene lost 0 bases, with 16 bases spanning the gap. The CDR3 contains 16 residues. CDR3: CSVEVFGSTSSYEQYF. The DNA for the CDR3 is TGCAGCGTTGAAGTCTTTGGCTCCACCAGCTCCTACGAGCAGTACTTC.

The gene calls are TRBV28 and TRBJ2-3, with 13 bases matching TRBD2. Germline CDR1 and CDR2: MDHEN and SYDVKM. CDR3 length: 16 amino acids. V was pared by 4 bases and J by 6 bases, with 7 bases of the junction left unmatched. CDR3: CASSSRLAGGADTQYF. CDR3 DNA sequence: TGTGCCAGCAGTTCCCGACTAGCGGGAGGTGCGGATACGCAGTATTTT.

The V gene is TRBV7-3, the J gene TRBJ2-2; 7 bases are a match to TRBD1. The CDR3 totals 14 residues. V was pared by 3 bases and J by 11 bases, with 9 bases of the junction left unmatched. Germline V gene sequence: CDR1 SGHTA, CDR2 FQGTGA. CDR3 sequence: CASSLLTPGGELFF. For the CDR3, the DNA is TGTGCCAGCAGCTTGTTGACCCCAGGGGGAGAGCTGTTTTTT.

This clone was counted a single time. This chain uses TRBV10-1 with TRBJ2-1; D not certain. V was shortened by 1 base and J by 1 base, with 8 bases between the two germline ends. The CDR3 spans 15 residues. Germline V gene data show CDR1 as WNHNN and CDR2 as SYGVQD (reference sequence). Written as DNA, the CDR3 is TGCGCCAGCAGTGAGTTACTGACTTCCTACAATGAGCAGTTCTTC. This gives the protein CASSELLTSYNEQFF.

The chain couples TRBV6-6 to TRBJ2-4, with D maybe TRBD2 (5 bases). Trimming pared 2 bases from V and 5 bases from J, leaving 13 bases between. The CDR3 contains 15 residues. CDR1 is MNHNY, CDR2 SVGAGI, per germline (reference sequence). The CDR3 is CASSYDPGNQNIQYF. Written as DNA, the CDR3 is TGTGCCAGCAGTTACGATCCGGGGAACCAAAACATTCAGTACTTC.